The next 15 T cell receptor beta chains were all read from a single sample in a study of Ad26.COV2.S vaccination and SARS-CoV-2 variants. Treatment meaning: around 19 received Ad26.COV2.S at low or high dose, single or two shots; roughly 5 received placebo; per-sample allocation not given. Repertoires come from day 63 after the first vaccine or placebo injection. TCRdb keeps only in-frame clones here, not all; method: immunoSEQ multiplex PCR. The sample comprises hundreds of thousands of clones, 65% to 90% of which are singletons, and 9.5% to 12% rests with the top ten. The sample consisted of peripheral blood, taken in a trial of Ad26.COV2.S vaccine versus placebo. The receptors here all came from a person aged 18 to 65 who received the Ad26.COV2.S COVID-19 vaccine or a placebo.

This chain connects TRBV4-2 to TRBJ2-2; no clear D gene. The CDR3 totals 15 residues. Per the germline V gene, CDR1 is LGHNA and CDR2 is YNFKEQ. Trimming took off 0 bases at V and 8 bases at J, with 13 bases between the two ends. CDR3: CASSQDPDNAGELFF. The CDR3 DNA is TGTGCCAGCAGCCAAGATCCCGACAACGCAGGGGAGCTGTTTTTT.

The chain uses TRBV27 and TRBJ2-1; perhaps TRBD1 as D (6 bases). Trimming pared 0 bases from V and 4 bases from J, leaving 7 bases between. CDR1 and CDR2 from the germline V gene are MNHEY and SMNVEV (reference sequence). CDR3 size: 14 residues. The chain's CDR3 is CASSLSTGYNEQFF. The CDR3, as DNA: TGTGCCAGCAGTTTATCTACAGGGTACAATGAGCAGTTCTTC.

The CDR3 protein is CAISESLSQLEQYF. The DNA for the CDR3 is TGTGCCATCAGTGAGTCGCTGAGCCAGCTCGAGCAGTACTTC. The chain has TRBV10-3 and TRBJ2-7; D gene unclear. The CDR3 sequence is 14 residues long. Trimming shortened V by 0 bases and J by 6 bases, and 12 bases separated the two germline ends. CDR1 and CDR2 (germline): ENHRY, SYGVKD.

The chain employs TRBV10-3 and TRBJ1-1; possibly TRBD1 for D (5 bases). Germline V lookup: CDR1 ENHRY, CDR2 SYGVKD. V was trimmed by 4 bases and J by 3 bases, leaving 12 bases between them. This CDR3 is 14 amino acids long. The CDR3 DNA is TGTGCCATCAGTGCCAGGGAAGAAGACACTGAAGCTTTCTTT. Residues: CAISAREEDTEAFF.

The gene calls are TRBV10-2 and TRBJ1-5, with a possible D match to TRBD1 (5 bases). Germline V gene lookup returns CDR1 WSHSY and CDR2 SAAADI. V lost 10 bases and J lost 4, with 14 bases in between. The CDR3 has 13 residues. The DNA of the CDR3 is TGCGCCACTTCGGGACCCACTAATCAGCCCCAGCATTTT. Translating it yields CATSGPTNQPQHF.

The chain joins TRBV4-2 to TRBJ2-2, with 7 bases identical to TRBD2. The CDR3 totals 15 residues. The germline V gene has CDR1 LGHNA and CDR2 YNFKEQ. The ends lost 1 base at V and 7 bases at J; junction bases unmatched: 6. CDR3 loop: CASSQAGLEHGELFF. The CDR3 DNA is TGTGCCAGCAGCCAAGCTGGACTAGAACACGGGGAGCTGTTTTTT.

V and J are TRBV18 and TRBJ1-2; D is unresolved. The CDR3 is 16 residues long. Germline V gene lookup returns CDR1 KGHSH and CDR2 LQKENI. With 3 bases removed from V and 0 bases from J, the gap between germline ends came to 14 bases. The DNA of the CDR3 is TGTGCCAGCTCACCCCCGGGGTTTCCTACTAACTATGGCTACACCTTC. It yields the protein CASSPPGFPTNYGYTF.

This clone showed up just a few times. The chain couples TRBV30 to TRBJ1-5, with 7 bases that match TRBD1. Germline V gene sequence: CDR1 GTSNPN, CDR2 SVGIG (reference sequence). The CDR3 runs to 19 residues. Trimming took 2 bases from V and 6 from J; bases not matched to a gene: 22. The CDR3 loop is CAWSPPSRQGSRWIQPQHF. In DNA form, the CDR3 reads TGTGCCTGGAGTCCACCATCAAGACAGGGAAGTAGGTGGATTCAGCCCCAGCATTTT.

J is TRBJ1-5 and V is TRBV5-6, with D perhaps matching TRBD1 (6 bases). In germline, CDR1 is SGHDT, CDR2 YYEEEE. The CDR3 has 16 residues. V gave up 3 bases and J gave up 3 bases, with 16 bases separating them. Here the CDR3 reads CASSSRGGSDNQPQHF. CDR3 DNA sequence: TGTGCCAGCAGCTCCCGAGGGGGGTCTGACAATCAGCCCCAGCATTTT.

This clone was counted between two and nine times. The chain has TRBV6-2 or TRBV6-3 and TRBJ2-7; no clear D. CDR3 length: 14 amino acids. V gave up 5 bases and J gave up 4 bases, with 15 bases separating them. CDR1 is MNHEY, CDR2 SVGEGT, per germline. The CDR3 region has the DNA TGTGCCAGCAGTCTCCCGGAAGCAAATTACGAGCAGTACTTC. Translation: CASSLPEANYEQYF.

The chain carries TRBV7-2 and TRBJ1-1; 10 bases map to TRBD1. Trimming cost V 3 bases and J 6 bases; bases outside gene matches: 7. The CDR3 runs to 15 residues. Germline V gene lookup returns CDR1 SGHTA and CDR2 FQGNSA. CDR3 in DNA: TGTGCCAGCAGCTTTTATCAGGGGACAGGGGCTGAAGCTTTCTTT. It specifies CASSFYQGTGAEAFF.

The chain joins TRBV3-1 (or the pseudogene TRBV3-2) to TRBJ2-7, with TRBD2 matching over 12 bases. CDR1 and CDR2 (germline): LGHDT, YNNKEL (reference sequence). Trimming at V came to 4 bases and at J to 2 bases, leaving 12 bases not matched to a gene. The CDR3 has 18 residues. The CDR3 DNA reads TGTGCCAGCAGCCCAGCTCCCCTGACTAGCGGGGGAGCCTACGAGCAGTACTTC. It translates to CASSPAPLTSGGAYEQYF.

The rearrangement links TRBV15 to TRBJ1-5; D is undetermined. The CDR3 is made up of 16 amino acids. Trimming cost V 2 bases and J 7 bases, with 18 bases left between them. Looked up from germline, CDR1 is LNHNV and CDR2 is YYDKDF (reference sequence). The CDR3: CATSRPSGVGPQPQHF. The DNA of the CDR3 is TGTGCCACCAGCAGACCCTCCGGGGTAGGTCCCCAGCCCCAGCATTTT.

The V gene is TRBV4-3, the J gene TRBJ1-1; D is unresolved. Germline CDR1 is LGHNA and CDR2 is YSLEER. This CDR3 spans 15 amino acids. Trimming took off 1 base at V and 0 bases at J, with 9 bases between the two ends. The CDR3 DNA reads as TGCGCCAGCAGCCAAGGTCGAAGGATGAACACTGAAGCTTTCTTT. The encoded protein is CASSQGRRMNTEAFF.

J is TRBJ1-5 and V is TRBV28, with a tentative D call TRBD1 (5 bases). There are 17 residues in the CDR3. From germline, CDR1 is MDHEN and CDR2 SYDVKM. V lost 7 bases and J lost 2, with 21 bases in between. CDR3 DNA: TGTGCCAGCACCGGACCTGGGGGTCTAAACGGCAATCAGCCCCAGCATTTT. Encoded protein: CASTGPGGLNGNQPQHF.